The source of this TCR beta chain is a study of blood T cell repertoires in COVID-19. The overall study: The origin of the acute and convalescent COVID-19 samples was the United States, Italy and Spain. Sample material is recorded as cDNA or gDNA derived from T cells, B-cell-depleted T cells, or PBMCs.

In the source study's methods: Scientists estimated how many nucleated cells there were by amplifying reference gene primers. Some clones are missing from TCRdb's copy, which holds only in-frame ones; the method was immunoSEQ multiplex PCR. V and J calls and clone size are copied from that table; D and trimming were computed from the DNA. The table shows 210,000 or so clones, with 84% occurring only once. V gave up 5 bases and J gave up 5 bases; unmatched junction bases: 3. The CDR3 has 14 amino acids. Germline V CDR1 and CDR2: MNHEY, SVGEGT. The TCR was taken from a woman aged 80 or over with active or convalescent COVID-19. J is TRBJ2-2 and V is TRBV6-2 or TRBV6-3, with 9 nucleotides matching TRBD2. Material for sequencing was peripheral blood. For the CDR3, the DNA is TGTGCCAGCAGTAGGCTAGCGGGGACCGGGGAGCTGTTTTTT. It specifies CASSRLAGTGELFF.